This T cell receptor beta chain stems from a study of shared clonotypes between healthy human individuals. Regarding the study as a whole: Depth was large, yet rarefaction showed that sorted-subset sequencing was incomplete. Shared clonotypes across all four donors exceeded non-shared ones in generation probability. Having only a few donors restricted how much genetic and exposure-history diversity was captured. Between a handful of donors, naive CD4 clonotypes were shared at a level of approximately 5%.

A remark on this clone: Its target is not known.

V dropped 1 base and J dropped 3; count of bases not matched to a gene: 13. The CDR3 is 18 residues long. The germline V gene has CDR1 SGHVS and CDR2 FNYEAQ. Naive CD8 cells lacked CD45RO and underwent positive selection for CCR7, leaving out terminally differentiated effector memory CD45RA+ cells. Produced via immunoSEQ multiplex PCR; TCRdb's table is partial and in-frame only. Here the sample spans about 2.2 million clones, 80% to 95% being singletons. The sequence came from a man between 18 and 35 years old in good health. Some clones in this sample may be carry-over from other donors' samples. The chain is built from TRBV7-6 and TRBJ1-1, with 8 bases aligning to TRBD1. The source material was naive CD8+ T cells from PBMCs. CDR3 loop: CASSLEGQDSLTDTEAFF. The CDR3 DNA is TGTGCCAGCAGCTTAGAGGGACAGGACTCCTTAACAGACACTGAAGCTTTCTTT. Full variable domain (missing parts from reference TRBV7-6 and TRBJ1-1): GAGVSQSPRYKVTKRGQDVALRCDPISGHVSLYWYRQALGQGPEFLTYFNYEAQQDKSGLPNDRFSAERPEGSISTLTIQRTEQRDSAMYRCASSLEGQDSLTDTEAFFGQGTRLTVV.